Listed here are 19 T cell receptor beta chains from one sample, sequenced in a study of technical replicates of blood from several donors. Profiled with immunoSEQ multiplex PCR; TCRdb holds only in-frame clones, not every one. The sample holds 70,000 to 80,000 clones, 91% seen once. The material sequenced was T cells isolated from PBMCs. The receptor set was obtained from a human donor in good health. Some clones in this sample may be carry-over from other donors' samples.

The V and J genes are TRBV11-2 and TRBJ2-3; D gene unclear. The CDR3 totals 15 residues. V was trimmed by 3 bases and J by 1 base, leaving 11 bases between them. Germline CDR1 SGHAT, CDR2 FQNNGV. In nucleotides, the CDR3 is TGTGCCAGCAGCTTGATGAGTGGAGGCACAGATACGCAGTATTTT. It encodes CASSLMSGGTDTQYF.

J is TRBJ2-3 and V is TRBV30, with 16 bases lining up with TRBD2. Germline loops: CDR1 GTSNPN, CDR2 SVGIG (reference sequence). Trimming removed 1 base from V and 3 bases from J; junction bases left unmatched: 10. The CDR3 spans 19 residues. The CDR3 DNA sequence: TGTGCCTGGAGTGGTCCGGGACTAGCGGGGGGGCCTCTGACAGATACGCAGTATTTT. It translates to CAWSGPGLAGGPLTDTQYF.

The table lists this clone with a count of one. The chain couples TRBV4-2 to TRBJ2-7; tentatively, D is TRBD2 (6 bases). The CDR3 length is 14 residues. V was clipped by 3 bases and J by 4 bases, with 13 bases between them. CDR1 is LGHNA and CDR2 is YNFKEQ in the germline V gene. Written as DNA, the CDR3 is TGTGCCAGCAGCCAGAGCGGGCTGGGTTACGAGCAGTACTTC. Translating it yields CASSQSGLGYEQYF.

The V and J genes are TRBV6-5 and TRBJ2-1, with a tentative D call TRBD2 (7 bases). This CDR3 is built from 15 residues. Germline V lookup: CDR1 MNHEY, CDR2 SVGAGI. Trimming stripped 1 base from V and 6 bases from J, with 13 bases between. DNA for the CDR3: TGTGCCAGCAGTTACTGGGCAAGGGGGGGCAATGAGCAGTTCTTC. It specifies CASSYWARGGNEQFF.

The V and J genes are TRBV5-5 and TRBJ2-1; 8 nucleotides agree with TRBD2. The CDR3 extends over 18 amino acids. Germline V gene lookup returns CDR1 SGHKS and CDR2 YYEKEE (reference sequence). V lost 6 bases and J lost 8; bases outside the gene matches: 22. The CDR3 reads CASICLAGIVRPSYEQFF. CDR3 DNA: TGTGCCAGCATATGCTTAGCGGGAATAGTCAGGCCGAGCTATGAGCAGTTCTTC.

The rearrangement uses TRBV9 and TRBJ2-7, with 7 bases that match TRBD1. The germline V gene encodes CDR1 SGDLS and CDR2 YYNGEE. V lost 0 bases to trimming and J lost 5 bases; unmatched junction nucleotides: 5. The CDR3 spans 14 residues. The CDR3 coding sequence is TGTGCCAGCAGCGTAGAAGGGGGCGCAAACGAGCAGTACTTC. Protein sequence: CASSVEGGANEQYF. The whole variable domain, remainder taken from reference TRBV9 and TRBJ2-7, is DSGVTQTPKHLITATGQRVTLRCSPRSGDLSVYWYQQSLDQGLQFLIQYYNGEERAKGNILERFSAQQFPDLHSELNLSSLELGDSALYFCASSVEGGANEQYFGPGTRLTVT.

The chain employs TRBV10-3 and TRBJ2-6; tentatively, D is TRBD2 (6 bases). The CDR3 spans 14 residues. Looked up from germline, CDR1 is ENHRY and CDR2 is SYGVKD. V was clipped by 10 bases and J by 2 bases, with 12 bases between them. As DNA, the CDR3 is TGTGCCAGCTTAAGGGAGGCTGGGGCCAACGTCCTGACTTTC. This sequence encodes CASLREAGANVLTF.

The V gene is TRBV4-1, the J gene TRBJ1-1; the D is unclear. The CDR3 sequence is 17 residues long. Trimming cost V 1 base and J 0 bases, with 15 bases left between them. Germline V CDR1 and CDR2: MGHRA, YSYEKL. The CDR3 DNA follows: TGCGCCAGCAGCCAAGTGGGCAGGAAGATCCTGAACACTGAAGCTTTCTTT. Residues: CASSQVGRKILNTEAFF.

The chain employs TRBV6-5 and TRBJ2-5; 8 nucleotides agree with TRBD2. This CDR3 has 14 amino acids. Trimming at V came to 8 bases and at J to 4 bases, leaving 9 bases not matched to a gene. CDR1 is MNHEY, CDR2 SVGAGI, per germline. The CDR3 here is CASQGRGAGETQYF. CDR3 in DNA: TGTGCCAGCCAGGGGCGGGGGGCCGGAGAGACCCAGTACTTC.

The V and J genes are TRBV2 and TRBJ2-7; perhaps TRBD2 as D (5 bases). CDR3 length: 12 amino acids. V shed 2 bases and J shed 6 bases, with 8 bases lying between them. CDR1 and CDR2 (germline): SNHLY, FYNNEI. The CDR3 nucleotides read TGTGCCAGCAGTGAATTTGGAGGCGAGCAGTACTTC. Translated, it gives CASSEFGGEQYF.

The V gene is TRBV11-2, the J gene TRBJ2-1, with a tentative D call TRBD2 (6 bases). Trimming took 0 bases from V and 2 from J, leaving 8 bases between them. The CDR3 is made up of 15 amino acids. The germline CDR1 and CDR2 sequences are SGHAT and FQNNGV. This CDR3 is CASSLDGGAYNEQFF. Written as DNA, the CDR3 is TGTGCCAGCAGCTTAGACGGCGGGGCCTACAATGAGCAGTTCTTC.

The chain combines TRBV4-1 with TRBJ2-7; 7 nucleotides agree with TRBD2. The CDR3 has 15 residues. The ends lost 8 bases at V and 0 bases at J; junction bases unmatched: 10. Germline V gene sequence: CDR1 MGHRA, CDR2 YSYEKL. The CDR3 region has the DNA TGCGCCAGCTCCCCTCAAGGACTAGGCTCCTACGAGCAGTACTTC. This encodes CASSPQGLGSYEQYF.

The gene calls are TRBV2 and TRBJ2-3; 9 nucleotides agree with TRBD2. J lost 5 bases, V lost 3 bases, and 6 bases had no gene match. CDR1 is SNHLY, CDR2 FYNNEI, per germline. The CDR3 is 15 amino acids. DNA of the CDR3: TGTGCCAGCAGTGATTGGCGGGAGGGCGGAGATACGCAGTATTTT. Its translation: CASSDWREGGDTQYF.

V is TRBV28 and J is TRBJ1-4, with D unclear. The CDR3 is made up of 14 amino acids. CDR1 is MDHEN, CDR2 SYDVKM, per germline. In DNA form, the CDR3 reads TGTGGCCAACCGGGTCTCCGCCCGAATGAAAAACTGTTTTTT. Encoded protein: CGQPGLRPNEKLFF.

This clone was counted between two and nine times. The V gene is TRBV6-6, the J gene TRBJ1-5; D may be TRBD1 (6 bases). This CDR3 is built from 15 residues. The V end lost 6 bases, the J end lost 2 bases, and 14 bases lay between the germline ends. Germline V gene sequence: CDR1 MNHNY, CDR2 SVGAGI (reference sequence). CDR3 residues: CASRPRPGGNQPQHF. The DNA for the CDR3 is TGTGCCAGCAGACCCCGACCAGGGGGCAATCAGCCCCAGCATTTT.

The chain joins TRBV5-4 to TRBJ2-1; 8 bases agree with TRBD1. CDR1 and CDR2 from the germline V gene are SGHNT and YYREEE (reference sequence). The ends lost 0 bases at V and 3 bases at J; junction bases unmatched: 2. CDR3 length equals 15 residues. The CDR3 spells CASSLDRGNYNEQFF. CDR3 sequence (DNA): TGTGCCAGCAGCTTGGACAGGGGGAACTACAATGAGCAGTTCTTC. Full variable domain (missing parts from reference TRBV5-4 and TRBJ2-1): ETGVTQSPTHLIKTRGQQVTLRCSSQSGHNTVSWYQQALGQGPQFIFQYYREEENGRGNFPPRFSGLQFPNYSSELNVNALELDDSALYLCASSLDRGNYNEQFFGPGTRLTVL.

The chain uses TRBV5-6 and TRBJ1-1; D gene uncertain. V dropped 3 bases and J dropped 0 bases, with 15 bases sitting between them. The germline V gene encodes CDR1 SGHDT and CDR2 YYEEEE. The CDR3 extends over 16 amino acids. Here the CDR3 reads CASSSPGRPLNTEAFF. The CDR3 coding sequence is TGTGCCAGCAGCTCCCCGGGGAGACCGCTGAACACTGAAGCTTTCTTT. The entire variable domain, with the rest obtained from reference TRBV5-6 and TRBJ1-1, is as follows: DAGVTQSPTHLIKTRGQQVTLRCSPKSGHDTVSWYQQALGQGPQFIFQYYEEEERQRGNFPDRFSGHQFPNYSSELNVNALLLGDSALYLCASSSPGRPLNTEAFFGQGTRLTVV.

This clone appeared once. This chain links TRBV7-6 with TRBJ2-1; D remains ambiguous. With 4 bases removed from V and 6 bases from J, the gap between germline ends came to 10 bases. The germline gives CDR1 SGHVS, CDR2 FNYEAQ. The CDR3 is 13 amino acids. The CDR3 coding sequence is TGTGCCAGCAGCTCCGAAGTCGGCAATGAGCAGTTCTTC. Encoded protein: CASSSEVGNEQFF. Complete variable domain (other parts from reference TRBV7-6 and TRBJ2-1): GAGVSQSPRYKVTKRGQDVALRCDPISGHVSLYWYRQALGQGPEFLTYFNYEAQQDKSGLPNDRFSAERPEGSISTLTIQRTEQRDSAMYRCASSSEVGNEQFFGPGTRLTVL.

The chain uses TRBV29-1 and TRBJ2-1; perhaps TRBD1 as D (5 bases). The CDR3 spans 14 residues. Germline CDR1 is SQVTM and CDR2 is ANQGSEA. V was shortened by 4 bases and J by 2 bases, with 12 bases between the two germline ends. Written as DNA, the CDR3 is TGCAGCGTTGCCCAGGGTACAGCCTACAATGAGCAGTTCTTC. This codes for CSVAQGTAYNEQFF.